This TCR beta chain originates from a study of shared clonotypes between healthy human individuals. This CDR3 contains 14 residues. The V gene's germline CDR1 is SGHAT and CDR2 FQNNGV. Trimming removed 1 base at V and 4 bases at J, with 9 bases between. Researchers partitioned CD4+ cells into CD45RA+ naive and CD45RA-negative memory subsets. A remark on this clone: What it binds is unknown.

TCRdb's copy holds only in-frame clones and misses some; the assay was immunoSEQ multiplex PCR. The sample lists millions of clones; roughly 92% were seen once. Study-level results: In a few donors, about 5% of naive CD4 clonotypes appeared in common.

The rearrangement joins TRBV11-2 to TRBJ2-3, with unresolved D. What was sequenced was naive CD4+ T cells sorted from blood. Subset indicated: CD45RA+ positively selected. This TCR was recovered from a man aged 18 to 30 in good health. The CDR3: CASSLGHSPDTQYF. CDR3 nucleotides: TGTGCCAGCAGCTTAGGACATTCCCCAGATACGCAGTATTTT.